The 26 T cell receptor beta chains reported below all come from one sample, sequenced in a study of a mutant IDH1 vaccine in newly diagnosed glioma. The repertoire was sequenced with immunoSEQ multiplex PCR; TCRdb's copy has only in-frame clones and lacks some. The table shows 60,000 to 70,000 clones, with roughly 80% occurring only once. Antigens of these TCRs are unknown. Time point noted: week 47, end of study. Doses of 300 ug of mutant IDH1 20-mer peptide were given with topical imiquimod. The sequencing used PBMCs, collected from a glioma patient whose treatment included an IDH1 peptide vaccine. These receptors were collected from a man aged 25-45 years with glioma.

This clone was found a few times. This chain joins TRBV29-1 and TRBJ1-1; D is possibly TRBD1 (5 bases). The CDR3 covers 12 residues. Looked up from germline, CDR1 is SQVTM and CDR2 is ANQGSEA. V lost 7 bases and J lost 2, with 11 bases in between. CDR3 in DNA: TGCAGCGGGGAGGACACAAACACTGAAGCTTTCTTT. Encoded protein: CSGEDTNTEAFF.

V and J are TRBV4-2 and TRBJ2-7; the D is unclear. This CDR3 has 15 residues. Per germline, CDR1 LGHNA and CDR2 YNFKEQ. V lost 0 bases and J lost 0, with 9 bases in between. The CDR3 DNA reads TGTGCCAGCAGCCAAGAAAGGAGTAGCTCCTACGAGCAGTACTTC. Its protein product is CASSQERSSSYEQYF.

The chain joins TRBV19 to TRBJ2-1; 13 nucleotides line up with TRBD2. Germline V gene data show CDR1 as LNHDA and CDR2 as SQIVND (reference sequence). This CDR3 comprises 15 residues. Germline trimming cut 4 bases from V and 12 bases from J; bases unmatched to any gene: 9. The CDR3 coding sequence is TGTGCCAGTAGTACTCCTACTAGCGGGGGGGCGCGGCAGTTCTTC. Its protein product is CASSTPTSGGARQFF.

J is TRBJ2-7 and V is TRBV7-8; 14 bases line up with TRBD2. Trimming at V came to 5 bases and at J to 0 bases, leaving 9 bases not matched to a gene. The CDR3 is 18 residues long. Germline V gene lookup returns CDR1 SGHVS and CDR2 FQNEAQ. The CDR3 reads CASSIPGTSGGRSYEQYF. CDR3 sequence (DNA): TGTGCCAGCAGCATCCCCGGGACTAGCGGGGGTCGCTCCTACGAGCAGTACTTC.

This chain connects TRBV7-7 to TRBJ2-5; TRBD2 matches 12 bases. V lost 1 base and J lost 5; bases outside the gene matches: 2. Germline V gene data show CDR1 as SSHAT and CDR2 as FNYEAQ (reference sequence). The CDR3 is made up of 15 amino acids. The CDR3 sequence: CASSLGLAGAETQYF. The DNA of the CDR3 is TGTGCCAGCAGCTTAGGACTAGCGGGGGCGGAGACCCAGTACTTC.

The V gene is TRBV10-1, the J gene TRBJ2-2; the D is unclear. The CDR3 is 14 amino acids. From germline, CDR1 is WNHNN and CDR2 SYGVQD (reference sequence). V was cut by 5 bases and J by 1 base, with 8 bases left in between. This CDR3 reads CASSRTLNTGELFF. Written as DNA, the CDR3 is TGCGCCAGCAGTCGCACTCTGAACACCGGGGAGCTGTTTTTT.

This clone has more than one count but fewer than ten. This sequence joins TRBV4-1 and TRBJ2-5; 9 nucleotides line up with TRBD2. CDR1 and CDR2 from the germline V gene are MGHRA and YSYEKL. Trimming removed 0 bases from V and 9 bases from J; junction bases left unmatched: 14. The CDR3 contains 17 residues. The CDR3 is CASSQDRASGAPPSQYF. For the CDR3, the DNA is TGCGCCAGCAGCCAAGATCGCGCTAGCGGGGCCCCTCCCTCCCAGTACTTC.

The chain links TRBV4-1 to TRBJ2-5; 9 bases match TRBD2. The CDR3 has 17 amino acids. Germline lookup yields CDR1 MGHRA and CDR2 YSYEKL. Trimming cost V 0 bases and J 3 bases; bases outside gene matches: 8. CDR3 sequence reads: CASSQDPTSGRKETQYF. The CDR3 DNA is TGCGCCAGCAGCCAAGACCCGACTAGCGGACGGAAAGAGACCCAGTACTTC.

This clone was seen a few times. The chain uses TRBV19 and TRBJ1-1; D possibly corresponds to TRBD1 (6 bases). Looked up from germline, CDR1 is LNHDA and CDR2 is SQIVND (reference sequence). V was trimmed by 3 bases and J by 0 bases, leaving 8 bases between them. CDR3 size: 14 residues. This chain's CDR3 is CASSMHRVNTEAFF. The CDR3 nucleotides are TGTGCCAGTAGTATGCACAGGGTGAACACTGAAGCTTTCTTT.

This rearrangement joins TRBV19 to TRBJ2-7; the D gene is possibly TRBD1 (6 bases). V shed 4 bases and J shed 2 bases, with 12 bases lying between them. CDR3 length: 14 residues. Germline CDR1 LNHDA, CDR2 SQIVND (reference sequence). The CDR3 is CASSTGDTAYEQYF. The DNA of the CDR3 is TGTGCCAGTAGTACCGGGGACACTGCCTACGAGCAGTACTTC.

This chain connects TRBV2 to TRBJ1-5, with 9 nucleotides matching TRBD1. V trimming: 7 bases; J trimming: 4 bases; junction bases outside the gene matches: 5. Germline V gives CDR1 SNHLY, CDR2 FYNNEI. There are 14 residues in the CDR3. CDR3 coding DNA: TGTGCCAGCATCCCGGGACAGGGAAATCAGCCCCAGCATTTT. Amino acid sequence: CASIPGQGNQPQHF.

The chain couples TRBV6-4 to TRBJ1-6, with 9 bases lining up with TRBD1. CDR1 is MRHNA, CDR2 SNTAGT, per germline. This CDR3 spans 14 amino acids. V shed 10 bases and J 5 bases; nucleotides not matched to a gene: 6. The CDR3 loop is CATSTGGDNSPLHF. The DNA for the CDR3 is TGTGCCACCAGCACAGGGGGCGATAATTCACCCCTCCACTTT.

The chain combines TRBV25-1 with TRBJ1-5, with no clear D. The V end was cut by 6 bases, the J end by 6 bases, with 12 bases between. The germline V gene has CDR1 MGHDK and CDR2 SYGVNS. The CDR3 sequence is 13 residues long. In DNA form, the CDR3 reads TGTGCCAGCAGCCCCCTGAATGGTCAGCCCCAGCATTTT. It yields the protein CASSPLNGQPQHF.

The gene calls are TRBV29-1 and TRBJ2-2; no definite D call. Germline CDR1 is SQVTM and CDR2 is ANQGSEA. The CDR3 covers 14 residues. The V end was cut by 5 bases, the J end by 1 base, with 11 bases between. CDR3 DNA sequence: TGCAGCGTTAGCACAGTAGGGAACACCGGGGAGCTGTTTTTT. It encodes CSVSTVGNTGELFF.

This clone has only one observation. The chain has TRBV5-1 and TRBJ2-7; D not certain. Germline-derived CDR1 and CDR2 are SGHRS and YFSETQ. V was trimmed by 3 bases and J by 3 bases, leaving 13 bases between them. The CDR3 runs to 14 residues. CDR3 sequence (DNA): TGCGCCAGCAGCTCCGGCCAACTGGACTACGAGCAGTACTTC. Its translation is CASSSGQLDYEQYF.

There are a few counts of this clone. The chain couples TRBV11-2 to TRBJ2-7, with D perhaps matching TRBD2 (7 bases). V was pared by 5 bases and J by 7 bases, with 15 bases between. This CDR3 contains 13 residues. The germline V gene has CDR1 SGHAT and CDR2 FQNNGV. The CDR3 sequence is CASSPDRTREQYF. CDR3 in DNA: TGTGCCAGCAGCCCAGACAGGACTAGGGAGCAGTACTTC.

The CDR3 DNA follows: TGTGCCAGCAGCTTGCCCGGGACAGAGACCTTTTCACCCCTCCACTTT. Protein: CASSLPGTETFSPLHF. This chain connects TRBV5-6 to TRBJ1-6; 7 nucleotides line up with TRBD1. Trimming at V came to 1 base and at J to 9 bases, leaving 10 bases not matched to a gene. Germline CDR1 SGHDT, CDR2 YYEEEE. The CDR3 consists of 16 residues.

The chain joins TRBV5-1 to TRBJ2-3; D is possibly TRBD1 (5 bases). Germline V CDR1 and CDR2: SGHRS, YFSETQ. This CDR3 has 15 residues. V was trimmed by 1 base and J by 4 bases, leaving 13 bases between them. The CDR3 coding sequence is TGCGCCAGCAGCTTGACCAGGGAACGAGCAGATACGCAGTATTTT. Its protein product is CASSLTRERADTQYF.

This clone appeared a few times. The rearrangement links TRBV18 to TRBJ1-1, with a weak D call TRBD1 (5 bases). Germline V lookup: CDR1 KGHSH, CDR2 LQKENI. Trimming removed 5 bases at V and 12 bases at J, with 16 bases between. The CDR3 extends over 12 amino acids. CDR3 coding DNA: TGTGCCAGCTCAACGGGGACCGGGATTACTTTCTTT. Its protein is CASSTGTGITFF.

The genes are TRBV19 and TRBJ2-7; TRBD2 is a possible D gene (6 bases). V was shortened by 1 base and J by 0 bases, with 13 bases between the two germline ends. Germline V lookup: CDR1 LNHDA, CDR2 SQIVND (reference sequence). This CDR3 has 16 residues. CDR3 amino acids: CASSIGVGGASYEQYF. CDR3 nucleotides: TGTGCCAGTAGTATAGGGGTAGGCGGGGCCTCCTACGAGCAGTACTTC.

A few counts support this clone. The V gene is TRBV2, the J gene TRBJ1-5, with 10 bases lining up with TRBD1. The junction had 4 bases not matched to a gene; V was cut back by 6 bases and J by 5 bases. Germline lookup yields CDR1 SNHLY and CDR2 FYNNEI. The CDR3 covers 14 residues. The CDR3 bases are TGTGCCAGCAGGGAGACAGGGGGCGATCAGCCCCAGCATTTT. It yields the protein CASRETGGDQPQHF.

The chain uses TRBV5-6 and TRBJ2-2; 8 bases line up with TRBD2. Per the germline V gene, CDR1 is SGHDT and CDR2 is YYEEEE. The CDR3 length is 17 residues. The trim removed 2 bases at V and 0 bases at J, leaving 6 bases unmatched. The CDR3 DNA reads as TGTGCCAGCAGCTTTGTCGCGGGGGGCGCGAACACCGGGGAGCTGTTTTTT. Its translation is CASSFVAGGANTGELFF.

V usage is TRBV10-2 and J usage is TRBJ1-5; a weak D match, TRBD1 (5 bases). Germline lookup yields CDR1 WSHSY and CDR2 SAAADI. The CDR3 extends over 15 amino acids. Trimming pared 3 bases from V and 7 bases from J, leaving 16 bases between. The CDR3 bases are TGCGCCAGCAGTGATGATATGGGACCCAAACAGCCCCAGCATTTT. Encoded protein: CASSDDMGPKQPQHF.

The chain couples TRBV7-8 to TRBJ1-2, with TRBD1 as a possible D gene (5 bases). The CDR3 is made up of 15 amino acids. CDR1 and CDR2 (germline): SGHVS, FQNEAQ. The V gene lost 1 base and the J gene lost 6 bases, with 15 bases spanning the gap. Here the CDR3 DNA reads TGTGCCAGCAGCTTAGTGGGCAGGGACGGAAATGGCTACACCTTC. It yields the protein CASSLVGRDGNGYTF.

The chain links TRBV6-1 to TRBJ2-3, with TRBD2 matching 10 bases. CDR1 is MNHNS, CDR2 SASEGT, per germline. V was pared by 7 bases and J by 6 bases, with 10 bases of the junction left unmatched. The CDR3 runs 15 residues. The CDR3 here is CASKAQRGGLDTQYF. The CDR3 nucleotides read TGTGCCAGCAAGGCACAGCGGGGGGGCCTGGATACGCAGTATTTT.

V is TRBV5-1 and J is TRBJ2-1, with 10 positions matching TRBD2. CDR1 and CDR2 (germline): SGHRS, YFSETQ. The CDR3 runs 15 residues. Unmatched junction bases numbered 3, after V lost 1 base and J lost 5 bases. This CDR3 reads CASSLSSGGHNEQFF. The CDR3 DNA is TGCGCCAGCAGCTTGTCTAGCGGGGGACACAATGAGCAGTTCTTC.